This T cell receptor (beta chain) was sequenced in a study of Tregs in tolerant kidney transplant recipients. The study, taken as a whole, reports: Tolerant patients' donor-specific Tregs expanded beyond overall Tregs, suggesting antigen-driven growth. The most relevant donor-specific Treg TCRbeta repertoire apparently came from expansion with activated donor B cells.

The protocol was immunoSEQ multiplex PCR, while the TCRdb copy is restricted to in-frame clones and leaves out a portion. The data show fewer than 100,000 clones, with 80% to 95% seen just once and 0.34% held by the top ten. About this clone itself: Antigen unknown.

CD4+CD25+CD127- Tregs, CD4+CD25- non-Tregs, CD4 and CD8 cells were sorted. Thawed PBMCs were rested overnight at 37°C with 200 IU/ml IL-2 before regulatory T cell sorting. The CDR3 has 15 residues. Germline V gene sequence: CDR1 SGHDT, CDR2 YYEEEE. Trimming removed 2 bases from V and 5 bases from J, with 16 bases in between. This sample comprised Tregs from blood, obtained before the transplant. This receptor was obtained from a human donor who received a combined kidney and bone marrow transplant. The rearrangement links TRBV5-6 to TRBJ1-2; a possible D gene is TRBD1 (6 bases). The CDR3 is CASSFVTGKGYGYTF. CDR3 nucleotides: TGTGCCAGCAGCTTTGTTACAGGGAAAGGGTATGGCTACACCTTC.